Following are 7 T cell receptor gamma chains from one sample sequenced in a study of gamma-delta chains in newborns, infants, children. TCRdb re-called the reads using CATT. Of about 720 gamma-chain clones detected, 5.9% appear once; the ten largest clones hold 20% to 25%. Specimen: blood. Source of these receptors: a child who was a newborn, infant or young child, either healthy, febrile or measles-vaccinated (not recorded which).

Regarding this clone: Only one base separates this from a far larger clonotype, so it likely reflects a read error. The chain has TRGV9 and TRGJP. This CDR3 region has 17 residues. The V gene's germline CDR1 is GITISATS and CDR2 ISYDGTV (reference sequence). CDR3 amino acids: CALWELLQELGRKIKVF. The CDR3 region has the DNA TGTGCCTTGTGGGAGCTCTTGCAAGAGTTGGGCAGAAAAATCAAGGTATTT.

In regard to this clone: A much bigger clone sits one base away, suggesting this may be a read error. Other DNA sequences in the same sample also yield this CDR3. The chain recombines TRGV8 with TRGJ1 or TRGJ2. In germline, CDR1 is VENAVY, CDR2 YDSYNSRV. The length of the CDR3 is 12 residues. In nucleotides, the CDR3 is TGTGCCACTTGGGATAGGCGCTATAAGAAACTCTTT. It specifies CATWDRRYKKLF.

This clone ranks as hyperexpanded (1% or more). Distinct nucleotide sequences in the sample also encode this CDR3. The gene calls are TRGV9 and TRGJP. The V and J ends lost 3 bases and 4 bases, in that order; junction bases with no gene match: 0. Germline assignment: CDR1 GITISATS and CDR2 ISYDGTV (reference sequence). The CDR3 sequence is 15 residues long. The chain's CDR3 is CALWEQELGKKIKVF. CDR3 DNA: TGTGCCTTGTGGGAGCAAGAGTTGGGCAAAAAAATCAAGGTATTT.

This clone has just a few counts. CDR3 DNA sequence: TGTGCCACCTGGGACAGACCGAATTATTATAAGAAACTCTTT. This gives the protein CATWDRPNYYKKLF. The chain uses TRGV5 and TRGJ1 or TRGJ2. V lost 1 base, J lost 0 bases, and 3 bases stayed unmatched. Germline V gives CDR1 VINAFY, CDR2 YDVSNSKD. The CDR3 totals 14 residues.

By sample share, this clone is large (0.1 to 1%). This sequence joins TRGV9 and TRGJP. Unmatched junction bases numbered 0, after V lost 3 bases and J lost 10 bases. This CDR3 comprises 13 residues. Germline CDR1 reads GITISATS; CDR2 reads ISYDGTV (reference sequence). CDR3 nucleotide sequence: TGTGCCTTGTGGGAGTTGGGCAAAAAAATCAAGGTATTT. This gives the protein CALWELGKKIKVF.

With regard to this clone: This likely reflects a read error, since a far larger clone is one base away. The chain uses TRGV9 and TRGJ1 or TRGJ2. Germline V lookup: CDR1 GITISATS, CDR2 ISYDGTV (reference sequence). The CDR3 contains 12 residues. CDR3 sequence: CALWEVYYKELF. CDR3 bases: TGTGCCTTGTGGGAGGTTTATTATAAGGAACTCTTT.

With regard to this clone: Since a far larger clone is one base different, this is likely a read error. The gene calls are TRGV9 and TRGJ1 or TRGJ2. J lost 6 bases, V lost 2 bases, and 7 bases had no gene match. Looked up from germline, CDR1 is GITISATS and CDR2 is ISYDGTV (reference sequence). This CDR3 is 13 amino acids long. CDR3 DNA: TGTGCCTTGTGGGAGGCGCGGGGTTATAAGAAACTCTTT. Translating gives CALWEARGYKKLF.